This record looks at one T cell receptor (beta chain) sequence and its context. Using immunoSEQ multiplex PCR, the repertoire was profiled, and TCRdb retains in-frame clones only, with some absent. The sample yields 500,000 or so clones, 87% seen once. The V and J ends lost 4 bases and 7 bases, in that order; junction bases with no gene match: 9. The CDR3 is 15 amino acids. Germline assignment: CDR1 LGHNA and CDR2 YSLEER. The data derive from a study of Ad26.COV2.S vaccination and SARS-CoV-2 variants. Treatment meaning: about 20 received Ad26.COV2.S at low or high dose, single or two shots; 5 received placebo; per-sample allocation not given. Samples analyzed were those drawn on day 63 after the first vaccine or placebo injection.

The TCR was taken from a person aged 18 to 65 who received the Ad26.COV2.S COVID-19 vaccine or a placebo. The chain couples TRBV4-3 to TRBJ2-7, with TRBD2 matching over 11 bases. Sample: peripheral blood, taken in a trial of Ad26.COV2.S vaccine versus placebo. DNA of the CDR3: TGCGCCAGCAGCCCGGCTGGCCTAGCGGGAGGTGAGCAGTACTTC. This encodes CASSPAGLAGGEQYF.